The 13 T cell receptor beta chains given below trace back to one sample, sequenced in a study of T cell changes during pregnancy in multiple sclerosis. The method was immunoSEQ multiplex PCR; TCRdb's version includes in-frame clones alone and lacks a portion of them. Of 65,000 to 80,000 clones listed, roughly 93% are singletons. The specimen comprised peripheral blood, sampled in the second trimester of pregnancy. The origin of the receptors is a female donor with multiple sclerosis, enrolled in a pregnancy study.

The chain recombines TRBV15 with TRBJ2-2; D call uncertain. The CDR3 has 14 residues. Trimming took off 0 bases at V and 4 bases at J, with 6 bases between the two ends. CDR1 is LNHNV, CDR2 YYDKDF, per germline (reference sequence). Here the CDR3 reads CATSRDELTGELFF. DNA for the CDR3: TGTGCCACCAGCAGAGATGAGCTCACCGGGGAGCTGTTTTTT.

This clone occurred a few times. The J gene is TRBJ2-7, the V gene TRBV5-6; TRBD1 aligns across 9 bases. V gave up 4 bases and J gave up 4 bases; unmatched junction bases: 6. Germline CDR1 is SGHDT and CDR2 is YYEEEE. This CDR3 is built from 14 residues. The CDR3 nucleotides are TGTGCCAGCAGCCCCGGGACAGGGTTTTACGAGCAGTACTTC. Protein sequence: CASSPGTGFYEQYF.

The chain couples TRBV19 to TRBJ2-4; D is perhaps TRBD1 (5 bases). Germline CDR1 is LNHDA and CDR2 is SQIVND (reference sequence). The CDR3 is 12 residues long. With 4 bases removed from V and 6 bases from J, the gap between germline ends came to 7 bases. The CDR3 protein is CASSTRANIQYF. In DNA form, the CDR3 reads TGTGCCAGTAGTACCAGGGCAAACATTCAGTACTTC.

The chain uses TRBV27 and TRBJ2-1, with a weak D call TRBD2 (6 bases). CDR1 is MNHEY and CDR2 is SMNVEV in the germline V gene (reference sequence). The V gene lost 1 base and the J gene lost 3 bases, with 10 bases spanning the gap. The CDR3 spans 15 residues. As DNA, the CDR3 is TGTGCCAGCAGTTTATACCAGGGAGGCTACAATGAGCAGTTCTTC. As protein: CASSLYQGGYNEQFF.

This clone was seen just once. This chain joins TRBV5-1 and TRBJ2-1; TRBD2 matches 7 bases. The CDR3 extends over 13 amino acids. The germline V gene encodes CDR1 SGHRS and CDR2 YFSETQ. The V gene end was trimmed by 3 bases and the J gene end by 5 bases; junction bases not matched to a gene: 2. In DNA form, the CDR3 reads TGCGCCAGCAGCTGGGGGGGTAACAATGAGCAGTTCTTC. Encoded protein: CASSWGGNNEQFF. Full variable domain (rest looked up from reference TRBV5-1 and TRBJ2-1): KAGVTQTPRYLIKTRGQQVTLSCSPISGHRSVSWYQQTPGQGLQFLFEYFSETQRNKGNFPGRFSGRQFSNSRSEMNVSTLELGDSALYLCASSWGGNNEQFFGPGTRLTVL.

This clone was seen only once. The chain uses TRBV6-6 and TRBJ1-5, with 10 bases lining up with TRBD1. The CDR3 contains 14 residues. Germline CDR1 is MNHNY and CDR2 is SVGAGI (reference sequence). Trimming at V came to 8 bases and at J to 4 bases, leaving 5 bases not matched to a gene. The DNA of the CDR3 is TGTGCCAGCGCCCCGGACAGGGGGAATCAGCCCCAGCATTTT. Its translation: CASAPDRGNQPQHF.

The chain is built from TRBV15 and TRBJ2-3; 8 nucleotides agree with TRBD1. Germline V gives CDR1 LNHNV, CDR2 YYDKDF (reference sequence). The CDR3 consists of 17 residues. V shed 8 bases, J shed 8 bases, and the junction held 21 bases outside the gene matches. CDR3 amino acids: CATADNQFQGAFGTQYF. The DNA for the CDR3 is TGTGCCACCGCCGATAATCAATTCCAGGGGGCATTTGGTACGCAGTATTTT.

The rearrangement joins TRBV7-9 to TRBJ2-5; D might be TRBD2 (5 bases). The germline gives CDR1 SEHNR, CDR2 FQNEAQ (reference sequence). The CDR3 spans 16 residues. The ends were cut back, 0 bases at V and 5 bases at J, with 16 bases in the middle. The CDR3 coding sequence is TGTGCCAGCAGCTTAGCCGCCGGTCTAGCAAGGGAGACCCAGTACTTC. It translates to CASSLAAGLARETQYF.

In the case of this clone: Germline and junction disagree at one end, which may indicate a read error. The chain has TRBV29-1 and TRBJ1-4, with TRBD1 matching 7 bases. CDR3 length: 15 amino acids. From germline, CDR1 is SQVTM and CDR2 ANQGSEA. DNA of the CDR3: TGCAGCGTCGAAGAAAATCAGGGGGTTGAGGAAAAACTGTTTTTT. This codes for CSVEENQGVEEKLFF.

The gene calls are TRBV5-4 and TRBJ1-3; D remains ambiguous. Germline V gives CDR1 SGHNT, CDR2 YYREEE (reference sequence). CDR3 size: 14 residues. V was pared by 3 bases and J by 0 bases, with 7 bases between. CDR3 sequence: CASSWRGSGNTIYF. In DNA form, the CDR3 reads TGTGCCAGCAGCTGGCGGGGCTCTGGAAACACCATATATTTT.

The chain uses TRBV7-2 and TRBJ2-7; perhaps TRBD1 as D (6 bases). Germline CDR1 SGHTA, CDR2 FQGNSA. Trimming took off 2 bases at V and 5 bases at J, with 10 bases between the two ends. CDR3 size: 13 residues. The CDR3 DNA follows: TGTGCCAGCAGCTTACTAACAGGGAACGAGCAGTACTTC. Its translation is CASSLLTGNEQYF.

There are a few counts of this clone. The chain couples TRBV4-1 to TRBJ1-1; no clear D gene. Germline V gene lookup returns CDR1 MGHRA and CDR2 YSYEKL. The CDR3 has 13 residues. Between the trimmed V and J ends, which lost 0 bases and 1 base, there was a span of 3 bases. The chain's CDR3 is CASSQDGNTEAFF. In DNA form, the CDR3 reads TGCGCCAGCAGCCAAGACGGGAACACTGAAGCTTTCTTT.

This chain links TRBV5-1 with TRBJ1-6; maybe TRBD1 (6 bases). The length of the CDR3 is 15 residues. Germline CDR1 and CDR2: SGHRS and YFSETQ. The germline V and J ends were trimmed by 6 bases and 10 bases, with 20 bases remaining between them. CDR3 coding DNA: TGCGCCAGCACACACGACAGGCCTGGGGGATCACCCCTCCACTTT. It codes for CASTHDRPGGSPLHF.